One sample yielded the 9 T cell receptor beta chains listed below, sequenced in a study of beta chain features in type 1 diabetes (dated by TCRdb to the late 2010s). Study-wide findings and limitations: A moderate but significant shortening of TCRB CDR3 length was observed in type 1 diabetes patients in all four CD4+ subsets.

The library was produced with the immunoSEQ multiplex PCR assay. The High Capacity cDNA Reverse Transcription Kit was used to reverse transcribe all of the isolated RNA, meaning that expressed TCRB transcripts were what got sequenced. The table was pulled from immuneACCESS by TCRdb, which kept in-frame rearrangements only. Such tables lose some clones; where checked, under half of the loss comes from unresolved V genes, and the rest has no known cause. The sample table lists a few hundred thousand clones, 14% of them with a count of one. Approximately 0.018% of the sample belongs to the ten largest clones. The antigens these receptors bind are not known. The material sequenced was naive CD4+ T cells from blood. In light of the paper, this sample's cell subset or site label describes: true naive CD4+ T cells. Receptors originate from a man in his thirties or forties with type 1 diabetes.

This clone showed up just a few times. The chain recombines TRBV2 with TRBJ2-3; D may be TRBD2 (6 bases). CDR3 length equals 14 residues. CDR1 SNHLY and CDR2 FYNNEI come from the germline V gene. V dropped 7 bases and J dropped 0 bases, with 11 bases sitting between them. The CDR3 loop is CASIGTLSTDTQYF. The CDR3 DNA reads TGTGCCAGCATCGGGACTCTTAGCACAGATACGCAGTATTTT.

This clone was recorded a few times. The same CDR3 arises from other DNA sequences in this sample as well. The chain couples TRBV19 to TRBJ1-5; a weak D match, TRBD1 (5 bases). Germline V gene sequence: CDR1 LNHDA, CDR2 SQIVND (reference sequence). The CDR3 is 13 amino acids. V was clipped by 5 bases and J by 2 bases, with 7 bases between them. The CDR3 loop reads CASSSQGNQPQHF. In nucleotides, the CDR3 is TGTGCCAGTAGTTCACAGGGCAATCAGCCCCAGCATTTT.

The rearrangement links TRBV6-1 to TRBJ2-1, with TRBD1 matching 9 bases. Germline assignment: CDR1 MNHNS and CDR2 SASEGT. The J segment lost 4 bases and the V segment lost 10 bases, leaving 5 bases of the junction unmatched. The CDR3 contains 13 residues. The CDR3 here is CAIGTGWYNEQFF. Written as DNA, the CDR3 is TGTGCCATAGGGACAGGGTGGTACAATGAGCAGTTCTTC.

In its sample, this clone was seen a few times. CDR3 sequence: CASSRDRGRSNEQFF. The CDR3 bases are TGTGCCAGCAGTCGCGACAGGGGCCGTAGCAATGAGCAGTTCTTC. The chain has TRBV6-5 and TRBJ2-1; 8 bases line up with TRBD1. The CDR3 length is 15 residues. Looked up from germline, CDR1 is MNHEY and CDR2 is SVGAGI. Trimming cost V 5 bases and J 6 bases; bases outside gene matches: 9.

In DNA form, the CDR3 reads TGTGCCAGCAGTTACGCGTCAGGGAGGGGATCACCCCTCCACTTT. It translates to CASSYASGRGSPLHF. V gene TRBV6-6 combines with J gene TRBJ1-6, with a weak D call TRBD1 (5 bases). CDR1 and CDR2 (germline): MNHNY, SVGAGI (reference sequence). The CDR3 is made up of 15 amino acids. V dropped 2 bases and J dropped 10 bases, with 15 bases sitting between them.

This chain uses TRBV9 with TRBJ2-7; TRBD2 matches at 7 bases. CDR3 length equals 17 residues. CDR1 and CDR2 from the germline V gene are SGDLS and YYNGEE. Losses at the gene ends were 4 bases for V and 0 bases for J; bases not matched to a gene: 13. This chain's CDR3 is CASSFGPVRGISYEQYF. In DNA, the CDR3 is TGTGCCAGCAGCTTCGGCCCAGTGCGGGGGATCTCCTACGAGCAGTACTTC. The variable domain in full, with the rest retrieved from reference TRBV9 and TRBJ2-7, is DSGVTQTPKHLITATGQRVTLRCSPRSGDLSVYWYQQSLDQGLQFLIQYYNGEERAKGNILERFSAQQFPDLHSELNLSSLELGDSALYFCASSFGPVRGISYEQYFGPGTRLTVT.

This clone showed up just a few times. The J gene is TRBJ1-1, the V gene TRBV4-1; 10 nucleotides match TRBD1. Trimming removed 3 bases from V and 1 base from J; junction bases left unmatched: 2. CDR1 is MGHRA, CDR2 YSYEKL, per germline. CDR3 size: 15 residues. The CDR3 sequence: CASSQGQGPNTEAFF. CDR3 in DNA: TGCGCCAGCAGCCAGGGACAGGGGCCGAACACTGAAGCTTTCTTT.

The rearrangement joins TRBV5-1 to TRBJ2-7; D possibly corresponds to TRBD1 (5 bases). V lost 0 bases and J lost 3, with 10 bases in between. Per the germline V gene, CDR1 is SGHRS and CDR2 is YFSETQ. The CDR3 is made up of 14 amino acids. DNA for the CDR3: TGCGCCAGCAGCTTGGAAGGGGCATTCTACGAGCAGTACTTC. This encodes CASSLEGAFYEQYF.

CDR3 in DNA: TGTGCCATCACGGCACAGGGGTCCGACACTGAAGCTTTCTTT. This encodes CAITAQGSDTEAFF. V usage is TRBV10-3 and J usage is TRBJ1-1; TRBD1 matches at 7 bases. The CDR3 runs 14 residues. CDR1 ENHRY and CDR2 SYGVKD come from the germline V gene. V shed 7 bases and J 3 bases; nucleotides not matched to a gene: 8.